Listed below are T cell receptor beta chains from one sample, sequenced in a study of blood T cells in healthy people across ages. TCRdb reprocessed the 5' RACE reads with MiXCR, giving one entry per CDR3 protein. Here the sample spans under 2,000,000 distinct CDR3 sequences, about 50% being singletons. Sequenced: blood. These receptor sequences come from a woman between 40 and 55 years old in good health. Both conserved end residues are part of each CDR3. The D gene is left open where the match is weak. Expanded clones are given a class, and other clones once, few, many or no size at all.

DNA	CDR3	size	D	V	J
TGTGCCAGCAGTATCCCCGGGACAGGGGTCTACAATGAGCAGTTCTTC	CASSIPGTGVYNEQFF	NA	TRBD1	TRBV28	TRBJ2-1
TGTGCCTGCAGCCGGACAGGGGTCTACGAGCAGTACTTC	CACSRTGVYEQYF	NA	TRBD1	TRBV7-2	TRBJ2-7
TGTGCCAGCGTGGGCAGCCTGACCTACGAGCAGTACTTC	CASVGSLTYEQYF	NA	NA	TRBV2	TRBJ2-7
TGCAGTGCTAGAGATCTGACTAGCTCAGGAGAGACCCAGTACTTC	CSARDLTSSGETQYF	NA	TRBD2	TRBV20-1	TRBJ2-5
TGTGCCAGCAGTGAATTCCCCGGGACTAGCGGCCACTCCTACAATGAGCAGTTCTTC	CASSEFPGTSGHSYNEQFF	NA	TRBD2	TRBV2	TRBJ2-1
TGTGCCAGCTCACCACTCTCAGACAGGGGCACAGATACGCAGTATTTT	CASSPLSDRGTDTQYF	NA	TRBD1	TRBV18	TRBJ2-3
TGTGCCAGCAGCTTAGTGCAGGCCAGCCCCTCTGGGGCCAACGTCCTGACTTTC	CASSLVQASPSGANVLTF	NA	NA	TRBV7-2	TRBJ2-6
TGTGCCAGCAGTTACTATAGCTGGGATGAGCAGTTCTTC	CASSYYSWDEQFF	NA	NA	TRBV6-5	TRBJ2-1
TGTGCCAGCAGCTTCCGGGACAGGGGCACAGATACGCAGTATTTT	CASSFRDRGTDTQYF	NA	TRBD1	TRBV9	TRBJ2-3
TGTGCCAGCAGCCCAGCCCCGGGACTAGCGACCCTCCAAGAGACCCAGTACTTC	CASSPAPGLATLQETQYF	NA	TRBD2	TRBV11-2	TRBJ2-5
TGTGCCAGCAGTTACAGTACAGGGGGGAGCTCCTACAATGAGCAGTTCTTC	CASSYSTGGSSYNEQFF	NA	TRBD1	TRBV6-6	TRBJ2-1
TGTGCCAGCAGCAAATGGGTGGGGGTAGCGGGGAAGAGGCACTACAATGAGCAGTTCTTC	CASSKWVGVAGKRHYNEQFF	NA	NA	TRBV21-1	TRBJ2-1
TGTGCCAGCAGCTCGAAGGCTATCGGCGGCTTAAGCACAGATACGCAGTATTTT	CASSSKAIGGLSTDTQYF	NA	NA	TRBV7-2	TRBJ2-3
TGCGCCAGCCGACCCGACAGGGTCGGCACAGATACGCAGTATTTT	CASRPDRVGTDTQYF	NA	TRBD1	TRBV5-1	TRBJ2-3
TGTGCCAGCAGTCCCCGGGACAGCTCCTACAATGAGCAGTTCTTC	CASSPRDSSYNEQFF	many	TRBD1	TRBV27	TRBJ2-1
TGCGCCAGCATTGTGGCTAAGCGGGGGGTTTGGGAGACCCAGTACTTC	CASIVAKRGVWETQYF	NA	TRBD2	TRBV4-3	TRBJ2-5
TGTGCCAGCAGTGAAGAGGGACAGATATCTCTCTACGAGCAGTACTTC	CASSEEGQISLYEQYF	NA	TRBD1	TRBV6-1	TRBJ2-7
TGCGCCAGCAGCTCCCCTTCTCGGGGTTCCTACAATGAGCAGTTCTTC	CASSSPSRGSYNEQFF	NA	NA	TRBV5-1	TRBJ2-1
TGTGCCAGCAGCCCTTCGCGCGACTGGGGCACCTACGAGCAGTACTTC	CASSPSRDWGTYEQYF	NA	NA	TRBV4-2	TRBJ2-7
TGTGCCAGCAGCCAAGGGTCAAGGACCGGGGAGCTGTTTTTT	CASSQGSRTGELFF	NA	NA	TRBV4-2	TRBJ2-2
TGCAGCGTTGCCCGGACAGGGGACTCCTACGAGCAGTACTTC	CSVARTGDSYEQYF	NA	TRBD1	TRBV29-1	TRBJ2-7
TGCAGTGCTAGAGATCCCGGGACTGGTACCTACGAGCAGTACTTC	CSARDPGTGTYEQYF	many	NA	TRBV20-1	TRBJ2-7
TGCAGTGCTGCCCTCCAGGGAGGAGGACACGAGCAGTACTTC	CSAALQGGGHEQYF	NA	NA	TRBV20-1	TRBJ2-7
TGCGCCAGCAGCCAACCCGGGACTAGCGCCCACAATGAGCAGTTCTTC	CASSQPGTSAHNEQFF	few	TRBD2	TRBV4-1	TRBJ2-1
TGTGCCACCAGCAGAACAGGGGCCGGGGCCAACGTCCTGACTTTC	CATSRTGAGANVLTF	NA	TRBD1	TRBV15	TRBJ2-6
TGTGCCAGCATAGCCTCCAGGGGCTACGAGCAGTACTTC	CASIASRGYEQYF	few	NA	TRBV2	TRBJ2-7
TGTGCCAGCAGCGGCAGACAGGGTTGGAACACTGAAGCTTTCTTT	CASSGRQGWNTEAFF	NA	TRBD1	TRBV7-9	TRBJ1-1
TGTGCCAGCAGCTTAGCCCCCGGGGCTTGGTATGGCTACACCTTC	CASSLAPGAWYGYTF	NA	NA	TRBV7-2	TRBJ1-2